Listed here is a single T cell receptor beta chain. V was trimmed by 3 bases and J by 2 bases, leaving 12 bases between them. The CDR3 contains 14 residues. In germline, CDR1 is DFQATT, CDR2 SNEGSKA (reference sequence). These data originate in a study of blood T cell repertoires in COVID-19. For the study at large: Samples of COVID-19 (acute and convalescent) were obtained from the United States, Italy and Spain. PBMCs, B-cell-depleted T cells, or T cells were the source of the cDNA or gDNA that made up the material.

The table came from immunoSEQ multiplex PCR; TCRdb's copy has only in-frame clones and leaves some out. Here the sample spans approximately 140,000 clones, about 74% being singletons. The clonotype was recovered from a man between 50 and 59 years old with acute or convalescent COVID-19. Sequences were obtained from peripheral blood. The chain is built from TRBV20-1 and TRBJ2-3; unclear D gene. The CDR3 bases are TGCAGTGCTAGTTTTACCACTCTCACAGATACGCAGTATTTT. This gives the protein CSASFTTLTDTQYF.